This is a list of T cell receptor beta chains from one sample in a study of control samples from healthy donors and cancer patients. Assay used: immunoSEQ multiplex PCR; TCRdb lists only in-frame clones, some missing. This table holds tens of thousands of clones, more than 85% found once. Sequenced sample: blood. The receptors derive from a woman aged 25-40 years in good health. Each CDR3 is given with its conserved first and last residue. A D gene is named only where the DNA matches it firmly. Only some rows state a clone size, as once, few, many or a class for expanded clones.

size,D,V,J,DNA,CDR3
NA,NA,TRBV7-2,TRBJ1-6,TGTGCCAGCAGCGGGGGGCAGGGAAGATACTCACCCCTCCACTTT,CASSGGQGRYSPLHF
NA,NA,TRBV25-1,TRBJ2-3,TGTGCCAGCAGTGCCCGACAAATACTCACAGATACGCAGTATTTT,CASSARQILTDTQYF
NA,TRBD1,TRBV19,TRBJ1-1,TGTGCCAGTAGGGGACAGGGGGGAGGCACTGAAGCTTTCTTT,CASRGQGGGTEAFF
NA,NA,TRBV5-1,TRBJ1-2,TGCGCCAGCAGCTTGGGCGGGGGCCGGCAAAACTATGGCTACACCTTC,CASSLGGGRQNYGYTF
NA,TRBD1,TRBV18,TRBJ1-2,TGTGCCAGCTCCCTCACAGGGGACTATGGCTACACCTTC,CASSLTGDYGYTF
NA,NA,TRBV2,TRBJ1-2,TGTGCCAGCAGTGTCGGGGGTTATGGCTACACCTTC,CASSVGGYGYTF
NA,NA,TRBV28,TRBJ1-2,TGTGCCAGCAGTTTAGGACAGAGCTATGGCTACACCTTC,CASSLGQSYGYTF
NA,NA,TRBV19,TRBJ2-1,TGTGCCAGTACTCCCTCCGGGTCAGGGGTCAATGAGCAGTTCTTC,CASTPSGSGVNEQFF
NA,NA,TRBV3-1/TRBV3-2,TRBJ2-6,TGTGCCAGCAGCCACAGGGGGGCTCCCGGGGCCAACGTCCTGACTTTC,CASSHRGAPGANVLTF
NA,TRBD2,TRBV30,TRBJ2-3,TGTGCCTGGACCTCGTGGGGGGGTCCATCCACAGATACGCAGTATTTT,CAWTSWGGPSTDTQYF
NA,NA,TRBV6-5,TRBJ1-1,TGTGCCAGCAGTTACTCCCACTCTAAGGGGACTGAAGCTTTCTTT,CASSYSHSKGTEAFF
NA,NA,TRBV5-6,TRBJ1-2,TGTGCCAGCAGCTTGTCTCCGCCGTTGGACTATGGCTACACCTTC,CASSLSPPLDYGYTF
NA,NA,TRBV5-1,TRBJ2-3,TGCGCCAGCACCGTTCGGGGCTCCACAGATACGCAGTATTTT,CASTVRGSTDTQYF
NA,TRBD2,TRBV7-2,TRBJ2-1,TGTGCCAGCAGCTCGGAGGGGAGGGGTTACAATGAGCAGTTCTTC,CASSSEGRGYNEQFF
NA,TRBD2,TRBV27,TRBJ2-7,TGTGCCAGCATGGGAGAGCGGGGGGTGTACGAGCAGTACTTC,CASMGERGVYEQYF
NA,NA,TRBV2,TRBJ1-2,TGTGCCAGCAGTGTAATGCGGACCGCTACTAACTATGGCTACACCTTC,CASSVMRTATNYGYTF
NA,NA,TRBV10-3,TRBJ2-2,TGTGCCATCAGTGAAAGGGGGAGCGGGACGGCCGGGGAGCTGTTTTTT,CAISERGSGTAGELFF
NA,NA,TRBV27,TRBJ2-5,TGTGCCAGCAGTACCCTACTAGGAGGCCAAGAGACCCAGTACTTC,CASSTLLGGQETQYF
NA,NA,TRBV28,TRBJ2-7,TGTGCCAGCAGTTTAGGGGGAGGGGGGAAGGACGAGCAGTACTTC,CASSLGGGGKDEQYF
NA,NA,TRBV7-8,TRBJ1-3,TGTGCCAGCAGCGTACAGGGCTCTGGAAACACCATATATTTT,CASSVQGSGNTIYF
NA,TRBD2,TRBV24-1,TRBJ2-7,TGTGCCACCAGCCTGGGGGGGTACGAGCAGTACTTC,CATSLGGYEQYF
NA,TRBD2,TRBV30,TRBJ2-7,TGTGCCTGGAGGACTAGCACTGAGCAGTACTTC,CAWRTSTEQYF
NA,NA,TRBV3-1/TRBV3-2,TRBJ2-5,TGTGCCAGCACCCTTAGAGGGTCCTCCCGGGGGAGAGAGACCCAGTACTTC,CASTLRGSSRGRETQYF
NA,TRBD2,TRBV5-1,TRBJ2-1,TGCGCCAGCAGCGTAAGACTAGCGGGAGTTAATGAGCAGTTCTTC,CASSVRLAGVNEQFF
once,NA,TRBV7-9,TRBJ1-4,TGTGCCAGCAGCTTAGGACGCCCAGGGGAAAAACTGTTTTTT,CASSLGRPGEKLFF
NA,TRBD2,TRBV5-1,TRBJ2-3,TGCGCCAGCAGCTTAGATCCCTTTCCAGCCCTTAGCGGGAGTTGGTCGGATACGCAGTATTTT,CASSLDPFPALSGSWSDTQYF
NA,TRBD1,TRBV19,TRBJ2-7,TGTGCCAGTAGTTGGACAGGGGTTGAAGAGCAGTACTTC,CASSWTGVEEQYF
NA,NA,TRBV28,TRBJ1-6,TGTGCCAGCAGCGACGGCGGCCGATCACCCCTCCACTTT,CASSDGGRSPLHF
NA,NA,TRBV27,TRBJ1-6,TGTGCCAGCAGTTTATTATATAATTCACCCCTCCACTTT,CASSLLYNSPLHF
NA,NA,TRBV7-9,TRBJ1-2,TGTGCCAGCAGCCGGGCGGAGCGCTACACCTTC,CASSRAERYTF
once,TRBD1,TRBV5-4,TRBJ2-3,TGTGCCAGCAGCTTAGGACAGGATAGCACAGATACGCAGTATTTT,CASSLGQDSTDTQYF